The 24 T cell receptor beta chains given below trace back to one sample, sequenced in a study of T cell repertoires in cytomegalovirus infection. Their target antigens are unknown. TCRdb reprocessed the reads via MiXCR and lists one record per CDR3 protein. The table includes about 55,000 distinct CDR3 sequences, 20% detected once. Sequenced here: CD8+ T cells from cultured PBMCs, sampled from culture after CMV antigen stimulation. Receptor source: a human donor in good health (CMV status not recorded). Some clones in this sample may be carry-over from other donors' samples.

A few counts support this clonotype. The chain is built from TRBV6-1 and TRBJ2-1; D possibly matches TRBD1 or TRBD2 (5 bases each). The germline gives CDR1 MNHNS, CDR2 SASEGT. Trimming took off 8 bases at V and 4 bases at J, with 15 bases between the two ends. CDR3 length equals 14 residues. The CDR3 here is CASASREFYNEQFF. In nucleotides, the CDR3 is TGTGCCAGCGCGTCCAGGGAGTTTTACAATGAGCAGTTCTTC.

The rearrangement uses TRBV4-1 and TRBJ2-3, with 9 bases aligning to TRBD2. Germline V lookup: CDR1 MGHRA, CDR2 YSYEKL. This CDR3 comprises 15 residues. J was trimmed by 3 bases and V by 6 bases; bases with no gene match: 7. The CDR3 spells CASREIAGVTDTQYF. The DNA for the CDR3 is TGCGCCAGCAGGGAGATAGCGGGAGTAACAGATACGCAGTATTTT.

The rearrangement uses TRBV7-8 and TRBJ2-7; TRBD1 matches 8 bases. With 4 bases clipped from V and 3 bases from J, the junction kept 8 bases outside the gene matches. The CDR3 loop spans 15 amino acids. Germline CDR1 and CDR2: SGHVS and FQNEAQ. The CDR3 region has the DNA TGTGCCAGCAGCTCCGGTCAGGGGGCGATCTACGAGCAGTACTTC. Encoded protein: CASSSGQGAIYEQYF. Drawing the rest from reference TRBV7-8 and TRBJ2-7, the complete variable domain is GAGVSQSPRYKVAKRGQDVALRCDPISGHVSLFWYQQALGQGPEFLTYFQNEAQLDKSGLPSDRFFAERPEGSVSTLKIQRTQQEDSAVYLCASSSGQGAIYEQYFGPGTRLTVT.

This clonotype rates as medium-sized. The chain uses TRBV6-2 or TRBV6-3 and TRBJ2-7, with 7 bases aligning to TRBD2. V trimming: 2 bases; J trimming: 1 base; junction bases outside the gene matches: 5. From germline, CDR1 is MNHEY and CDR2 SVGEGT. The CDR3 totals 15 residues. The DNA for the CDR3 is TGTGCCAGCAGTTACCGGGCTAGCGGTTCCTACGAGCAGTACTTC. Translating it yields CASSYRASGSYEQYF.

The chain employs TRBV27 and TRBJ1-1, with no clear D. This CDR3 has 13 amino acids. The V end lost 4 bases, the J end lost 4 bases, and 10 bases lay between the germline ends. The V gene's germline CDR1 is MNHEY and CDR2 SMNVEV (reference sequence). CDR3 in DNA: TGTGCCAGCAGTTCCTCAGGAAGCACTGAAGCTTTCTTT. It codes for CASSSSGSTEAFF.

There are many counts of this clonotype. The rearrangement uses TRBV7-9 and TRBJ2-7; 12 nucleotides agree with TRBD1. V was pared by 5 bases and J by 7 bases, with 6 bases of the junction left unmatched. Germline V lookup: CDR1 SEHNR, CDR2 FQNEAQ (reference sequence). The CDR3 runs 14 residues. For the CDR3, the DNA is TGTGCCAGCAGCAGACCGGGACAGGGGGCAGAGCAGTACTTC. It codes for CASSRPGQGAEQYF.

J is TRBJ2-1 and V is TRBV7-6; TRBD2 matches at 13 bases. The CDR3 extends over 15 amino acids. Germline V gene lookup returns CDR1 SGHVS and CDR2 FNYEAQ. The V segment lost 4 bases and the J segment 10 bases; nucleotides outside the gene matches: 7. The CDR3 coding sequence is TGTGCCAGCAGCTCCGTGGGACTAGCGGGACACGAGCAGTTCTTC. The encoded protein is CASSSVGLAGHEQFF.

This clonotype was counted a few times. The chain links TRBV7-8 to TRBJ1-2; D might be TRBD1 (5 bases). The CDR3 length is 18 residues. Trimming left V 5 bases short and J 4 bases short, with 26 bases between. The germline gives CDR1 SGHVS, CDR2 FQNEAQ. The CDR3 DNA sequence: TGTGCCAGCAGCCCCGGGGGAGGGGCCCACTCTTCCCTCTATGGCTACACCTTC. It codes for CASSPGGGAHSSLYGYTF.

V gene TRBV6-1 combines with J gene TRBJ2-7; a weak D match, TRBD2 (6 bases). This CDR3 is 15 amino acids long. Trimming stripped 2 bases from V and 0 bases from J, with 11 bases between. Germline V gives CDR1 MNHNS, CDR2 SASEGT. The DNA for the CDR3 is TGTGCCAGCAGTGAATATCACGGGAGCTCCTACGAGCAGTACTTC. Its protein is CASSEYHGSSYEQYF.

This clonotype was counted at least ten times. The chain is built from TRBV15 and TRBJ2-1, with 7 nucleotides matching TRBD1. V was clipped by 2 bases and J by 5 bases; unmatched bases: 9. CDR1 and CDR2 (germline): LNHNV, YYDKDF (reference sequence). The CDR3 loop spans 16 amino acids. The CDR3 loop reads CATSRPMTGWDNEQFF. The CDR3 region has the DNA TGTGCCACCAGCAGACCCATGACAGGGTGGGACAATGAGCAGTTCTTC.

V gene TRBV18 combines with J gene TRBJ1-5; the D is unclear. CDR1 is KGHSH, CDR2 LQKENI, per germline. The length of the CDR3 is 15 residues. The ends were cut back, 6 bases at V and 0 bases at J, with 12 bases in the middle. The CDR3: CASSTSEVSNQPQHF. In nucleotides, the CDR3 is TGTGCCAGCTCTACATCAGAGGTTAGCAATCAGCCCCAGCATTTT.

V is TRBV12-3 or TRBV12-4 and J is TRBJ1-2, with 7 bases matching TRBD1. The CDR3 spans 16 residues. Trimming took 5 bases from V and 0 from J; bases not matched to a gene: 9. CDR3 sequence reads: CASSPTGDVANYGYTF. In DNA form, the CDR3 reads TGTGCCAGCAGTCCTACAGGGGATGTTGCTAACTATGGCTACACCTTC.

The chain is built from TRBV9 and TRBJ1-1; TRBD1 agrees at 8 bases. Germline-derived CDR1 and CDR2 are SGDLS and YYNGEE. The trim removed 4 bases at V and 5 bases at J, leaving 10 bases unmatched. The CDR3 consists of 15 residues. The CDR3 bases are TGTGCCAGCAGCATTATCTCGACAGGGGAGACTGAAGCTTTCTTT. It is translated as CASSIISTGETEAFF.

This clonotype was seen a single time. The V call is TRBV12-5, the J call TRBJ2-1; 9 nucleotides align to TRBD1. Germline CDR1 reads LGHNT; CDR2 reads FRNRAP. The V and J ends lost 0 bases and 15 bases, in that order; junction bases with no gene match: 15. The CDR3 runs to 16 residues. The CDR3: CASGLVRGQGRGEGFF. The CDR3 DNA is TGTGCTAGTGGTTTGGTACGGGGACAGGGACGGGGAGAGGGGTTCTTC. Together with reference TRBV12-5 and TRBJ2-1, the CDR3 gives the full variable domain: DARVTQTPRHKVTEMGQEVTMRCQPILGHNTVFWYRQTMMQGLELLAYFRNRAPLDDSGMPKDRFSAEMPDATLATLKIQPSEPRDSAVYFCASGLVRGQGRGEGFFGPGTRLTVL.

Only a few counts were recorded for this clonotype. This chain links TRBV7-2 with TRBJ2-1; the match to TRBD2 covers 11 bases. This CDR3 has 16 residues. J lost 2 bases, V lost 2 bases, and 2 bases had no gene match. From germline, CDR1 is SGHTA and CDR2 FQGNSA. The CDR3 spells CASSLLSGRAYNEQFF. In nucleotides, the CDR3 is TGTGCCAGCAGCTTACTTAGCGGGAGGGCCTACAATGAGCAGTTCTTC.

This chain uses TRBV27 with TRBJ2-5, with TRBD1 matching over 7 bases. This CDR3 spans 15 amino acids. Germline CDR1 reads MNHEY; CDR2 reads SMNVEV (reference sequence). J lost 1 base, V lost 9 bases, and 11 bases had no gene match. CDR3 in DNA: TGTGCCAGAAGCCCATACAGGGGTAGCCAAGAGACCCAGTACTTC. It yields the protein CARSPYRGSQETQYF.

There are a few counts of this clonotype. The chain joins TRBV9 to TRBJ2-3; 7 nucleotides align to TRBD2. Per germline, CDR1 SGDLS and CDR2 YYNGEE. Trimming took 3 bases from V and 0 from J; bases not matched to a gene: 4. The CDR3 has 15 amino acids. CDR3 in amino acids: CASSGSGVSTDTQYF. The CDR3 nucleotides are TGTGCCAGCAGCGGAAGCGGGGTTAGCACAGATACGCAGTATTTT.

The chain couples TRBV6-2 or TRBV6-3 to TRBJ2-1; 8 bases are a match to TRBD2. The V segment lost 5 bases and the J segment 1 base; nucleotides outside the gene matches: 7. The CDR3 length is 16 residues. Germline CDR1 MNHEY, CDR2 SVGEGT. The CDR3, as DNA: TGTGCCAGCAGTCCTAGAAGCGGGAGTTCCTACAATGAGCAGTTCTTC. Its protein product is CASSPRSGSSYNEQFF.

This clonotype was detected only a few times. This rearrangement joins TRBV12-3 or TRBV12-4 to TRBJ2-5; no reliable D call. The CDR3 has 12 amino acids. Trimming left V 3 bases short and J 5 bases short, with 7 bases between. The CDR3 nucleotides are TGTGCCAGCAGTTTCAGTCGGGAGACCCAGTACTTC. Amino acid sequence: CASSFSRETQYF.

This chain joins TRBV29-1 and TRBJ2-7; the match to TRBD2 covers 8 bases. CDR3 length: 13 residues. Trimming removed 4 bases from V and 2 bases from J; junction bases left unmatched: 4. CDR1 SQVTM and CDR2 ANQGSEA come from the germline V gene. In DNA, the CDR3 is TGCAGCGTTGTGACTAGCGAAACCTACGAGCAGTACTTC. Its translation is CSVVTSETYEQYF.

This clonotype showed up just a few times. This chain uses TRBV7-9 with TRBJ2-7; D possibly corresponds to TRBD2 (6 bases). V shed 4 bases and J shed 2 bases, with 24 bases lying between them. This CDR3 comprises 18 residues. CDR1 and CDR2 from the germline V gene are SEHNR and FQNEAQ (reference sequence). CDR3 DNA sequence: TGTGCCAGCAGCTCCTCCTACTCTAGGGGACTCGACGCCTACGAGCAGTACTTC. The encoded protein is CASSSSYSRGLDAYEQYF.

This sequence joins TRBV6-5 and TRBJ2-1; D may be TRBD1 or TRBD2 (5 bases each). Trimming cost V 6 bases and J 4 bases, with 16 bases left between them. CDR1 is MNHEY, CDR2 SVGAGI, per germline. This CDR3 is built from 15 residues. The CDR3 here is CASSQERGVYNEQFF. The CDR3 DNA follows: TGTGCCAGCAGCCAGGAGAGAGGGGTTTACAATGAGCAGTTCTTC.

The chain recombines TRBV11-2 with TRBJ2-1, with a weak D call TRBD2 (5 bases). V was cut by 4 bases and J by 0 bases, with 10 bases left in between. The CDR3 has 15 residues. The germline V gene encodes CDR1 SGHAT and CDR2 FQNNGV. The CDR3 here is CASSSLRGSYNEQFF. The CDR3 DNA follows: TGTGCCAGCAGCTCCCTCCGGGGCTCCTACAATGAGCAGTTCTTC. The full variable domain, its missing parts supplied by reference TRBV11-2 and TRBJ2-1, is EAGVAQSPRYKIIEKRQSVAFWCNPISGHATLYWYQQILGQGPKLLIQFQNNGVVDDSQLPKDRFSAERLKGVDSTLKIQPAKLEDSAVYLCASSSLRGSYNEQFFGPGTRLTVL.

The chain combines TRBV19 with TRBJ1-1; perhaps TRBD1 as D (6 bases). Trimming left V 6 bases short and J 3 bases short, with 14 bases between. This CDR3 region has 14 residues. Per germline, CDR1 LNHDA and CDR2 SQIVND (reference sequence). Here the CDR3 reads CASSIGGPDTEAFF. CDR3 nucleotide sequence: TGTGCCAGTAGCATCGGGGGGCCCGACACTGAAGCTTTCTTT.